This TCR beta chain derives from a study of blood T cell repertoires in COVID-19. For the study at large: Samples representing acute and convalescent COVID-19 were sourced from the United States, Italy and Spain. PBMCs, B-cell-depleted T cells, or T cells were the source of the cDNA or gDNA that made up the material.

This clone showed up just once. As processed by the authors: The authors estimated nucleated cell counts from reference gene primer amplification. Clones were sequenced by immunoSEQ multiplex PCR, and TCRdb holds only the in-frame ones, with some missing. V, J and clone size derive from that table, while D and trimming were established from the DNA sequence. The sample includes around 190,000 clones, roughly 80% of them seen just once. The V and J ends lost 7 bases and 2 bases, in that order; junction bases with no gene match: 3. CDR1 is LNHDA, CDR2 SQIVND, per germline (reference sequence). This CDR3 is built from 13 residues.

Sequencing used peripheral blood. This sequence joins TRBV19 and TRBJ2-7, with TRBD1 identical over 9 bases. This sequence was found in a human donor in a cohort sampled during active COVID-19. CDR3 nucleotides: TGTGCCAGTAAGGGACAGGGTACCTACGAGCAGTACTTC. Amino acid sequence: CASKGQGTYEQYF.